Listed below are T cell receptor beta chains from one sample, sequenced in a study of cytomegalovirus exposure and HLA in healthy donors. The repertoire was sequenced with immunoSEQ multiplex PCR; TCRdb's copy has only in-frame clones and lacks some. The data show about 160,000 clones, roughly three quarters seen once. The specimen sequenced was PBMCs. These receptors were taken from a man aged 55 to 70 in good health and CMV-seronegative. CDR3s include the opening cysteine and the closing phenylalanine or tryptophan. Not all rows give a size; the values are once, few, many and, for expanded clones, a class.

>TRBV5-1|NA
CASSLPESSGPQETQYF
>TRBV9|NA
CASSGPGQTYNEQFF
>TRBV5-1|NA
CASRLEQGLYGYTF
>TRBV19|NA
CASNHPGLAGQETQYF
>TRBV27|NA
CASSLLGLAGSYEQYF
>TRBV29-1|NA
CSVGVAGSEKLFF
>TRBV25-1|NA
CASSDRAISAYEQYF
>TRBV5-4|NA
CASSLGGQGGTGELFF
>TRBV30|NA
CAWGSGNSPLHF
>TRBV18|NA
CASSPRDSSYEQYF
>TRBV18|NA
CASSPRVVATGGLYEQYF
>TRBV9|NA
CASSVGGTGEAFF
>TRBV19|NA
CASSPGTEYYGYTF
>TRBV28|once
CASCVGGGFTYNEQFF
>TRBV10-3|NA
CAISESGNGYTF
>TRBV19|once
CASSLAETQYF
>TRBV4-3|NA
CASSQEGRETQYF
>TRBV15|NA
CATSRDRGHWYEQYF
>TRBV9|NA
CASSVGGASEQFF
>TRBV5-1|NA
CASSLDFADFSQQYF
>TRBV28|NA
CASSTGGAPIEQYF
>TRBV30|NA
CAWSVPGMNYGYTF
>TRBV10-1|NA
CDSSGQGGDTQYF
>TRBV5-1|NA
CASSPVGAWAPGELFF
>TRBV6-1|few
CASSEAVGAQYF
>TRBV15|few
CATSRRLLGSGTGELFF
>TRBV6-5|NA
CASSYTGTSGYTQYF
>TRBV28|few
CASKEGYGYTF
>TRBV12-5|NA
CASVGGQGDTQYF
>TRBV29-1|NA
CSVLEGAAGGELFF
>TRBV27|NA
CASSSHPGTSPYEQYF
>TRBV4-3|NA
CASSQDTGGNTGELFF
>TRBV19|NA
CASTFGPGTGNEKLFF
>TRBV27|NA
CASSPGYRRGYGYTF
>TRBV7-8|NA
CASSPMTTDTQYF
>TRBV7-3|NA
CASSLVVYDEQFF
>TRBV7-9|few
CASSAQGAALFF
>TRBV2|NA
CASSDPGQLLSGANVLTF